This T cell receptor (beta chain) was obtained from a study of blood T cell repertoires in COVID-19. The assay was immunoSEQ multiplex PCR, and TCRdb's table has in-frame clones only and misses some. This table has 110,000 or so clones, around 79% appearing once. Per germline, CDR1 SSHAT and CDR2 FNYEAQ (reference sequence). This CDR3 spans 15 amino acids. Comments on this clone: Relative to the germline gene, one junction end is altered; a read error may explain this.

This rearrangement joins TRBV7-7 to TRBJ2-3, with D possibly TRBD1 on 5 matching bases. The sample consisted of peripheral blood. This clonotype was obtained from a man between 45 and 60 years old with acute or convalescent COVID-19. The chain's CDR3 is CASSLGTGRTDTQYF. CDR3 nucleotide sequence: TGTGCTAGCAGCTTAGGAACAGGACGCACAGATACGCAGTATTTT.